The 17 T cell receptor beta chains below all came from one sample that was sequenced in a study of blood T cell repertoires in COVID-19. Method: immunoSEQ multiplex PCR; TCRdb's copy keeps in-frame clones and lacks some. The table records over 200,000 clones, 85% to 90% of them present only once. The sample consisted of PBMCs or T cells enriched from blood (not recorded which). The source of these receptors is a man aged 18 to 30 who had recovered from COVID-19.

The chain has TRBV7-2 and TRBJ2-1; TRBD2 matches 9 bases. CDR3 length: 16 residues. V was pared by 2 bases and J by 8 bases, with 10 bases of the junction left unmatched. Germline V gene data show CDR1 as SGHTA and CDR2 as FQGNSA. CDR3 bases: TGTGCCAGCAGCTTAATGGGGCCAGCGGGGGGCTATGAGCAGTTCTTC. The encoded protein is CASSLMGPAGGYEQFF.

The chain employs TRBV30 and TRBJ1-5; the match to TRBD1 covers 8 bases. The CDR3 is 15 residues long. V was pared by 3 bases and J by 4 bases, with 8 bases of the junction left unmatched. Germline-derived CDR1 and CDR2 are GTSNPN and SVGIG (reference sequence). The CDR3 loop is CAWRPTGGWNQPQHF. In DNA form, the CDR3 reads TGTGCCTGGAGGCCCACAGGGGGATGGAATCAGCCCCAGCATTTT.

The chain has TRBV5-8 and TRBJ2-7; maybe TRBD1 (6 bases). Germline values: CDR1 SGHTS, CDR2 YDEGEE. The CDR3 has 20 residues. V was shortened by 5 bases and J by 5 bases, with 35 bases between the two germline ends. The CDR3 reads CASRTPRSPSRGQSPHEQYF. The CDR3 DNA follows: TGTGCCAGCAGGACCCCACGTTCACCATCCAGGGGCCAGTCCCCCCACGAGCAGTACTTC.

The gene calls are TRBV3-1 (or the pseudogene TRBV3-2) and TRBJ1-6; 7 bases agree with TRBD1. From germline, CDR1 is LGHDT and CDR2 YNNKEL (reference sequence). The V gene end was trimmed by 1 base and the J gene end by 9 bases; junction bases not matched to a gene: 3. CDR3 length: 14 amino acids. The CDR3, as DNA: TGTGCCAGCAGCCAAGCCTCAGGGGGTTCACCCCTCCACTTT. Translation gives CASSQASGGSPLHF.

The chain employs TRBV12-3 or TRBV12-4 and TRBJ2-3; TRBD1 aligns across 7 bases. Losses at the gene ends were 6 bases for V and 5 bases for J; bases not matched to a gene: 5. The CDR3 has 13 residues. The CDR3 here is CASRDTGEDTQYF. The CDR3 DNA reads as TGTGCCAGCAGGGACACAGGGGAAGATACGCAGTATTTT.

The CDR3 loop reads CASSISPGTGSAYTF. CDR3 DNA: TGTGCCAGTAGTATCTCTCCCGGGACAGGCTCTGCCTACACCTTC. The rearrangement links TRBV19 to TRBJ1-2, with 8 bases identical to TRBD1. Losses at the gene ends were 3 bases for V and 10 bases for J; bases not matched to a gene: 13. Germline CDR1 LNHDA, CDR2 SQIVND (reference sequence). The CDR3 covers 15 residues.

The CDR3 DNA reads TGTGCCAGCAGCTTGGACAGGGGAGAGGGCTACACCTTC. Amino acids: CASSLDRGEGYTF. This chain links TRBV5-4 with TRBJ1-2, with TRBD1 matching over 7 bases. The germline CDR1 and CDR2 sequences are SGHNT and YYREEE (reference sequence). Trimming cost V 0 bases and J 8 bases; bases outside gene matches: 4. The CDR3 runs to 13 residues.

The genes are TRBV7-2 and TRBJ1-1; tentatively, D is TRBD1 (5 bases). In germline, CDR1 is SGHTA, CDR2 FQGNSA. V shed 5 bases and J shed 5 bases, with 12 bases lying between them. The CDR3 is made up of 13 amino acids. CDR3 loop: CASSLDRGTEAFF. Written as DNA, the CDR3 is TGTGCCAGCAGCCTCGATCGGGGGACTGAAGCTTTCTTT.

This chain joins TRBV10-2 and TRBJ2-7, with 8 bases lining up with TRBD2. The length of the CDR3 is 16 residues. Trimming cost V 1 base and J 4 bases; bases outside gene matches: 9. Germline CDR1 WSHSY, CDR2 SAAADI. The CDR3 nucleotides are TGCGCCAGCAGTGAGTATCAGAGCGGGAGCACGTACGAGCAGTACTTC. Translated, it gives CASSEYQSGSTYEQYF.

This sequence joins TRBV5-5 and TRBJ2-7; maybe TRBD1 (5 bases). There are 15 residues in the CDR3. CDR1 is SGHKS, CDR2 YYEKEE, per germline (reference sequence). V gave up 0 bases and J gave up 6 bases, with 16 bases separating them. The CDR3 protein is CASSLALTDSGEQYF. In DNA, the CDR3 is TGTGCCAGCAGCTTGGCTCTGACAGATTCCGGCGAGCAGTACTTC.

This sequence joins TRBV16 and TRBJ2-1; 7 nucleotides line up with TRBD1. The CDR3 has 13 residues. The ends lost 4 bases at V and 8 bases at J; junction bases unmatched: 5. Per the germline V gene, CDR1 is KGHSY and CDR2 is FQNENV. DNA for the CDR3: TGTGCCAGCAGCCTCGTAGGGGGCTATGAGCAGTTCTTC. Protein: CASSLVGGYEQFF.

This clone was detected once. V and J are TRBV20-1 and TRBJ2-1; TRBD2 agrees at 8 bases. Germline V gene data show CDR1 as DFQATT and CDR2 as SNEGSKA (reference sequence). J was trimmed by 4 bases and V by 3 bases; bases with no gene match: 11. CDR3 size: 16 residues. The DNA for the CDR3 is TGCAGTGCTAGTCCGCGGCGGGGGGCCCTGTACAATGAGCAGTTCTTC. Residues: CSASPRRGALYNEQFF.

The chain links TRBV19 to TRBJ1-5; D possibly corresponds to TRBD1 (6 bases). The CDR3 is 15 residues long. Germline CDR1 LNHDA, CDR2 SQIVND (reference sequence). V gave up 1 base and J gave up 4 bases, with 11 bases separating them. The CDR3 DNA reads as TGTGCCAGTAGTATAGGGGCAGGGGAGAATCAGCCCCAGCATTTT. As protein: CASSIGAGENQPQHF.

The CDR3 nucleotides are TGTGCCAGCAGGCTTGGGACAGATCAAGAGACCCAGTACTTC. This codes for CASRLGTDQETQYF. This rearrangement joins TRBV11-3 to TRBJ2-5, with TRBD1 identical over 7 bases. Germline CDR1 reads SGHNT; CDR2 reads YENEEA. J lost 2 bases, V lost 6 bases, and 6 bases had no gene match. This CDR3 spans 14 amino acids.

The chain joins TRBV30 to TRBJ1-6; 10 bases fit TRBD1. Losses at the gene ends were 1 base for V and 11 bases for J; bases not matched to a gene: 5. Per germline, CDR1 GTSNPN and CDR2 SVGIG (reference sequence). The CDR3 spans 14 residues. This CDR3 reads CAWSAGQGVAPLHF. CDR3 sequence (DNA): TGTGCCTGGAGTGCAGGACAGGGGGTGGCACCCCTCCACTTT.

The J gene is TRBJ1-4, the V gene TRBV4-1, with D possibly TRBD1 on 6 matching bases. The CDR3 sequence is 15 residues long. The germline V gene has CDR1 MGHRA and CDR2 YSYEKL. V was cut by 4 bases and J by 3 bases, with 12 bases left in between. CDR3 nucleotides: TGCGCCAGCAGCCTAACGGGACAACCTAATGAAAAACTGTTTTTT. Its protein product is CASSLTGQPNEKLFF.

The chain links TRBV13 to TRBJ2-7, with 12 positions matching TRBD2. J gave up 5 bases and V 2 bases, and 4 bases lay outside the gene matches. This CDR3 region has 15 residues. The V gene's germline CDR1 is PRHDT and CDR2 FYEKMQ (reference sequence). The CDR3 here is CASSLLAGGPHEQYF. The DNA for the CDR3 is TGTGCCAGCAGCTTACTAGCGGGAGGGCCCCACGAGCAGTACTTC.